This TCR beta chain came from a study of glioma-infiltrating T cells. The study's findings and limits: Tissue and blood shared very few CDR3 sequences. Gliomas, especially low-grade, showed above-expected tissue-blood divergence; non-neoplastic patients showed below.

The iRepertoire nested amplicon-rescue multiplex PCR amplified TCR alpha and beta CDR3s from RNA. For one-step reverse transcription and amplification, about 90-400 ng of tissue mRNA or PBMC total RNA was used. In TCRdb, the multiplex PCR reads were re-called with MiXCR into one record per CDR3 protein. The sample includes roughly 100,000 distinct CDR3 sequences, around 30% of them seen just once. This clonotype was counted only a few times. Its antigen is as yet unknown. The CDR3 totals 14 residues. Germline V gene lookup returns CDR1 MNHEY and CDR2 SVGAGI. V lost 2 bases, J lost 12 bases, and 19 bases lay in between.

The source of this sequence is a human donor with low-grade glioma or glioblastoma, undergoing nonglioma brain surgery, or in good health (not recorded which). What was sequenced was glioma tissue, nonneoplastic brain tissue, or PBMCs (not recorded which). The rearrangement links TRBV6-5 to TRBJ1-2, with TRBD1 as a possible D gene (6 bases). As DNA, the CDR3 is TGTGCCAGCAGTTACCCAGGGGACCGAGTCACGAACACCTTC. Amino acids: CASSYPGDRVTNTF.